This T cell receptor beta chain originates from a study of cytomegalovirus exposure and HLA in healthy donors. The V gene's germline CDR1 is KGHSH and CDR2 LQKENI. Trimming cost V 3 bases and J 10 bases, with 18 bases left between them. The CDR3 is 14 residues long. To note about this clone: The antigen remains unidentified.

The primer mix had 60 Vbeta and 13 Jbeta primers. TCRdb's copy holds only in-frame clones and misses some; the assay was immunoSEQ multiplex PCR. The table has about 120,000 clones, under 90% seen once; the top ten hold less than 2.5%. Study-level points and caveats: In a later analysis, TCR beta V- and J-gene trimming showed a link to a missense DCLRE1C variant. Evidence from a later analysis indicated that most CMV-associated TCR beta chains looked HLA-restricted. Earlier analysis found most TCR beta V segments productive about 90% or about 30% of the time. CMV serostatus was the sole immune exposure data available.

Sequenced input: PBMCs. This TCR was recovered from a woman between 40 and 55 years old in good health and CMV-seronegative. The J gene is TRBJ1-1, the V gene TRBV18; perhaps TRBD1 as D (6 bases). The CDR3 loop reads CASSPEQSRGAAFF. The CDR3 DNA sequence: TGTGCCAGCTCACCTGAACAGTCCCGGGGGGCAGCTTTCTTT.